These 4 T cell receptor beta chains were all obtained from the same sample, sequenced in a study of breast tumors, draining lymph nodes, adjacent tissues. TCRdb ran MiXCR on the multiplex PCR reads and lists one entry per CDR3 protein. The repertoire includes 150,000 to 200,000 distinct CDR3 sequences, approximately 30% of them detected once, and roughly 3.8% sits in the top ten. The lymph nodes were axillary draining lymph nodes from breast cancer patients. The sample was axillary lymph node tissue. The receptors derive from a female donor with breast cancer. Some clones in this sample may be carry-over from other donors' samples.

This clonotype was counted many times. The CDR3 reads CASSPDRGSGEKLFF. DNA of the CDR3: TGTGCCAGCAGCCCGGACAGGGGATCGGGAGAAAAACTGTTTTTT. The V call is TRBV7-2, the J call TRBJ1-4, with 9 bases fitting TRBD1. With V trimmed by 5 bases and J by 8 bases, 9 bases remained unmatched. In germline, CDR1 is SGHTA, CDR2 FQGNSA. The CDR3 has 15 residues.

This clonotype was counted ten times or more. This chain joins TRBV6-5 and TRBJ2-2, with D hard to call. Germline V CDR1 and CDR2: MNHEY, SVGAGI. Trimming stripped 2 bases from V and 4 bases from J, with 2 bases between. This CDR3 has 12 residues. CDR3 region: CASSYGTGELFF. CDR3 nucleotide sequence: TGTGCCAGCAGTTACGGCACCGGGGAGCTGTTTTTT.

The chain employs TRBV9 and TRBJ2-5; no firm D call. The V end lost 0 bases, the J end lost 5 bases, and 8 bases lay between the germline ends. Germline values: CDR1 SGDLS, CDR2 YYNGEE. This CDR3 has 13 amino acids. CDR3 sequence reads: CASSVGLGETQYF. In DNA, the CDR3 is TGTGCCAGCAGCGTAGGTCTAGGGGAGACCCAGTACTTC. Drawing the rest from reference TRBV9 and TRBJ2-5, the complete variable domain is DSGVTQTPKHLITATGQRVTLRCSPRSGDLSVYWYQQSLDQGLQFLIQYYNGEERAKGNILERFSAQQFPDLHSELNLSSLELGDSALYFCASSVGLGETQYFGPGTRLLVL.

This clonotype was seen ten or more times. Here the CDR3 reads CASSSPPISYNSPLHF. The DNA for the CDR3 is TGTGCCAGTAGCTCCCCACCGATCTCCTATAATTCACCCCTCCACTTT. The J gene is TRBJ1-6, the V gene TRBV19, with D hard to call. This CDR3 has 16 amino acids. Trimming removed 6 bases from V and 0 bases from J, with 12 bases in between. Germline loops: CDR1 LNHDA, CDR2 SQIVND (reference sequence).